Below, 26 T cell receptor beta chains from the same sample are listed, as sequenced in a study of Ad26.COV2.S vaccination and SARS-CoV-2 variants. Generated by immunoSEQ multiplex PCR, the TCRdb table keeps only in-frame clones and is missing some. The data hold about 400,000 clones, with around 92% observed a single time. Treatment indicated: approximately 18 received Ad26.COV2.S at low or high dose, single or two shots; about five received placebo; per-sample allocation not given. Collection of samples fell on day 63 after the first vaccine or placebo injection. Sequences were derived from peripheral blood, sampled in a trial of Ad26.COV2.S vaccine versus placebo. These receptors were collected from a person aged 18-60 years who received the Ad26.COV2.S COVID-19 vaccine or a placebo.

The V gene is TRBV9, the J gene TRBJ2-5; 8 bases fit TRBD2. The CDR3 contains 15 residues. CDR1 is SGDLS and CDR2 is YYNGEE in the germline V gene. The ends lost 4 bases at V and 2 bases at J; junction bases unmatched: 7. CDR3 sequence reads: CASSPRTSSQETQYF. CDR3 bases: TGTGCCAGCAGCCCCCGGACTAGCAGTCAAGAGACCCAGTACTTC.

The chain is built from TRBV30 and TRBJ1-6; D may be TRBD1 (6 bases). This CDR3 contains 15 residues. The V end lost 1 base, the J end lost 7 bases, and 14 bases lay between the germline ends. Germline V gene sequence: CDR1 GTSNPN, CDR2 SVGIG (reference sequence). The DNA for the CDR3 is TGTGCCTGGAGTGCAACGGACAGAAGAAATTCACCCCTCCACTTT. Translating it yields CAWSATDRRNSPLHF.

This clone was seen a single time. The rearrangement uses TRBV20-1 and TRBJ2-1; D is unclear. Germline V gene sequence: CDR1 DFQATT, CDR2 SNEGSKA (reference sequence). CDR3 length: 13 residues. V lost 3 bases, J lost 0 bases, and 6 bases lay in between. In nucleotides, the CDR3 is TGCAGTGCTAGTAACGCCTCCTACAATGAGCAGTTCTTC. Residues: CSASNASYNEQFF.

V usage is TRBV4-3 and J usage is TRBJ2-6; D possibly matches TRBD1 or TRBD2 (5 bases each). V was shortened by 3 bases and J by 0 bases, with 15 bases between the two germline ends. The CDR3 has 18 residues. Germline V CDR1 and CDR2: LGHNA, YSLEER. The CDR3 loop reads CASSQAGTRSSGANVLTF. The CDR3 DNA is TGCGCCAGCAGCCAGGCCGGGACGCGGAGCTCTGGGGCCAACGTCCTGACTTTC.

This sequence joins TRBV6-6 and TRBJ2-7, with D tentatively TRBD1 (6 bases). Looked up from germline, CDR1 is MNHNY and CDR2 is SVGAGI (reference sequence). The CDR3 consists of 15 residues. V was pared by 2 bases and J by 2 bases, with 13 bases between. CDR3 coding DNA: TGTGCCAGCAGTTACCCAGCTGACAGGACCTACGAGCAGTACTTC. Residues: CASSYPADRTYEQYF.

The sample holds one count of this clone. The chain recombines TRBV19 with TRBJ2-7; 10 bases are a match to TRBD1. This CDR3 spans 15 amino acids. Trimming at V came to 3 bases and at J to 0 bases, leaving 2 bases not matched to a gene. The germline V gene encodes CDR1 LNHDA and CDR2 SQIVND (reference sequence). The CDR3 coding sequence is TGTGCCAGTAGTATGGGACAGGGGAGCTCCTACGAGCAGTACTTC. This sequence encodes CASSMGQGSSYEQYF.

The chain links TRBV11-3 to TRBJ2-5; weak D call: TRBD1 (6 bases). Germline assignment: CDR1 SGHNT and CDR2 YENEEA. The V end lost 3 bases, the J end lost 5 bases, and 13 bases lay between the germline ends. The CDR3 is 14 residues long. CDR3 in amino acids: CASSLGTGSETQYF. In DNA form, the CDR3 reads TGTGCCAGCAGCTTGGGCACAGGGTCTGAGACCCAGTACTTC.

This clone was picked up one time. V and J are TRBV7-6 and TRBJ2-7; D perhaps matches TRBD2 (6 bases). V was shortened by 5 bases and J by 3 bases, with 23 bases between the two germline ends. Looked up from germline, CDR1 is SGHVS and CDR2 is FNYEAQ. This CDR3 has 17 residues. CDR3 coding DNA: TGTGCCAGCAGCCCCCCAGGGCAGCGGGTGGTTCTCTACGAGCAGTACTTC. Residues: CASSPPGQRVVLYEQYF.

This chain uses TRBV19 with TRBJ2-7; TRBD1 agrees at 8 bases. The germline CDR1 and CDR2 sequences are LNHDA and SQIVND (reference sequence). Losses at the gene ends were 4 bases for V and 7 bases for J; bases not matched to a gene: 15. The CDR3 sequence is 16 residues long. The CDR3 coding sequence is TGTGCCAGTAGTACAGGGACAGGCGCCTTTTTGGGAGAGCAGTACTTC. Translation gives CASSTGTGAFLGEQYF.

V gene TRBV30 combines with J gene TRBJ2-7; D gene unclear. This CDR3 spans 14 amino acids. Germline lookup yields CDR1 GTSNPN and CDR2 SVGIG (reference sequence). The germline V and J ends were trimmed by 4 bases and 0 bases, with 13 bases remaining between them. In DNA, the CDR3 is TGTGCCTGGATGAAGTGGGGAAACTCCTACGAGCAGTACTTC. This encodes CAWMKWGNSYEQYF.

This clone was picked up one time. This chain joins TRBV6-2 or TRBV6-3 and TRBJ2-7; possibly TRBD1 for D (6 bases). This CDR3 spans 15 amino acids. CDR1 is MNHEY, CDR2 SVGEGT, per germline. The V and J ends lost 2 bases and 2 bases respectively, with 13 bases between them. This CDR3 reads CASSYRQGLTYEQYF. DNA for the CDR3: TGTGCCAGCAGTTACCGGCAGGGGCTAACCTACGAGCAGTACTTC.

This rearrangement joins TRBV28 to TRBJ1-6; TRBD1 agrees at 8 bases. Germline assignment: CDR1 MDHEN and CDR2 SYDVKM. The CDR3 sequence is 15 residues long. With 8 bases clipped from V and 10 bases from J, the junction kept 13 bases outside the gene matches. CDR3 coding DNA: TGTGCCAGCGGACGGGACAGGCAACTATACTCACCCCTCCACTTT. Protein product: CASGRDRQLYSPLHF.

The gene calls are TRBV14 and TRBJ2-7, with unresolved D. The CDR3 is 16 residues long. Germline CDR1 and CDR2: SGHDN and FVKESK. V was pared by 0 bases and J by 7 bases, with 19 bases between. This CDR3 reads CASSQEGPHTVDEQYF. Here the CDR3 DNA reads TGTGCCAGCAGCCAAGAAGGGCCCCACACGGTGGATGAGCAGTACTTC.

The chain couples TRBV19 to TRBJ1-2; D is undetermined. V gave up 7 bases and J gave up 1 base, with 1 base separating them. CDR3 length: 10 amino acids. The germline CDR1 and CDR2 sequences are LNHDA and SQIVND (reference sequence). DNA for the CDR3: TGTGCCAGTAATAACTATGGCTACACCTTC. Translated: CASNNYGYTF.

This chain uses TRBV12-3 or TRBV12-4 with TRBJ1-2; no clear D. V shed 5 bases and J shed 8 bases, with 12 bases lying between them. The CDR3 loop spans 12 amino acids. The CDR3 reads CASSDSTEGYTF. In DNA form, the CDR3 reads TGTGCCAGCAGTGACTCTACGGAGGGCTACACCTTC.

The chain's CDR3 is CASSLLASAKNIQYF. In DNA form, the CDR3 reads TGTGCCAGCAGCTTATTGGCTTCAGCCAAAAACATTCAGTACTTC. This chain joins TRBV11-2 and TRBJ2-4; D remains ambiguous. The CDR3 runs 15 residues. V lost 2 bases to trimming and J lost 0 bases, with 8 bases between them. Germline V gives CDR1 SGHAT, CDR2 FQNNGV.

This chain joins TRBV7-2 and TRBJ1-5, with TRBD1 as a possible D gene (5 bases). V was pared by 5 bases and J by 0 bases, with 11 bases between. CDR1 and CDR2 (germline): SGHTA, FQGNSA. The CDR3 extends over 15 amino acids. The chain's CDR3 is CASSLGHNSNQPQHF. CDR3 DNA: TGTGCCAGCAGCCTCGGACATAATAGCAATCAGCCCCAGCATTTT.

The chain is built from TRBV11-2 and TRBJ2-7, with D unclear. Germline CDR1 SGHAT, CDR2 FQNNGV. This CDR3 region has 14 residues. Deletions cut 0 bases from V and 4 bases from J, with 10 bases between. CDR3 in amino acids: CASSLELLTYEQYF. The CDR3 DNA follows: TGTGCCAGCAGCTTAGAGCTCCTAACTTACGAGCAGTACTTC.

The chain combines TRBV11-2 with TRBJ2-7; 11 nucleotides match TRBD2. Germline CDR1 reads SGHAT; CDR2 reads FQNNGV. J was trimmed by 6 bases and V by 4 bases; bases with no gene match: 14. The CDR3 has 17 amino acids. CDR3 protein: CASSSSYILAGDPEQYF. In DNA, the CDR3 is TGTGCCAGCAGCTCGTCCTACATACTAGCGGGGGATCCCGAGCAGTACTTC.

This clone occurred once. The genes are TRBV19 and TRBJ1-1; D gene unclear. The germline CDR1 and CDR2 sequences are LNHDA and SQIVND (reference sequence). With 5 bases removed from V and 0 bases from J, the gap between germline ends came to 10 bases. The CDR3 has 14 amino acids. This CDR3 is CASSPGLMNTEAFF. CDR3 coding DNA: TGTGCCAGTAGTCCCGGACTGATGAACACTGAAGCTTTCTTT.

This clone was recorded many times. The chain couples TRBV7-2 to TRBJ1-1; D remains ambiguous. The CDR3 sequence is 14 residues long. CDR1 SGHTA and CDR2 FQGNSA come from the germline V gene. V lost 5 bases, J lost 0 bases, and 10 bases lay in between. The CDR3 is CASSLRNLNTEAFF. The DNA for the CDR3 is TGTGCCAGCAGCCTGAGAAACCTGAACACTGAAGCTTTCTTT.

The CDR3 protein is CASSQDSGRQETQYF. The CDR3 DNA reads TGTGCCAGCAGCCAAGATTCTGGGAGACAAGAGACCCAGTACTTC. This chain links TRBV3-1 (or the pseudogene TRBV3-2) with TRBJ2-5; a weak D match, TRBD2 (5 bases). Germline CDR1 and CDR2: LGHDT and YNNKEL (reference sequence). The CDR3 extends over 15 amino acids. Trimming pared 0 bases from V and 2 bases from J, leaving 10 bases between.

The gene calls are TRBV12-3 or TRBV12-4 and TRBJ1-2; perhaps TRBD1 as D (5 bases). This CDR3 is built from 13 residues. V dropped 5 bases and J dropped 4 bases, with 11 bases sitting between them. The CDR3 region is CASSESGGYGYTF. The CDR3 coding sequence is TGTGCCAGCAGTGAGTCGGGGGGCTATGGCTACACCTTC.

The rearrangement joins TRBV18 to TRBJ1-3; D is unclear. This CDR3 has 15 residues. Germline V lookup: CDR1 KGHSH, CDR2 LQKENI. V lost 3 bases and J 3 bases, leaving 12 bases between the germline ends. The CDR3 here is CASSPLVTVGNTIYF. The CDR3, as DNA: TGTGCCAGCTCACCTCTCGTCACGGTTGGAAACACCATATATTTT.

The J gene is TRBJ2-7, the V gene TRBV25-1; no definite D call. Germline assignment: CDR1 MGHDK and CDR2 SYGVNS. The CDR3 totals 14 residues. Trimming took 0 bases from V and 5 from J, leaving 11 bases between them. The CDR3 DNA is TGTGCCAGCAGTGAATATAAACAAGTTGACGAGCAGTACTTC. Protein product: CASSEYKQVDEQYF.

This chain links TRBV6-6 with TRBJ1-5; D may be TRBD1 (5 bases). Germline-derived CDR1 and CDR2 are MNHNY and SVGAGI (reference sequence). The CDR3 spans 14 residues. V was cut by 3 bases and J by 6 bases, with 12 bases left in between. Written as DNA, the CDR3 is TGTGCCAGCAGTTATGGGGGGGGGAGTCAGCCCCAGCATTTT. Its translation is CASSYGGGSQPQHF.